This T cell receptor beta chain appears in the sequencing data of a study of shared clonotypes between healthy human individuals (dated by TCRdb to 2019 to 2021). With respect to the entire study: A few men and a couple of women, aged 18 to 49 years, made up the cohort. Each donor's leukapheresis produced roughly between about 0.9 and 9.5 billion PBMCs. To estimate repertoire size and how much clonotypes are shared between individuals, the study performed deep sequencing of blood TCR repertoires from roughly five healthy adults. For each donor, three plates each were used for CD4 naive and CD4 memory, two plates were used for CD8 naive, and one plate was used for CD8 memory. To increase sequencing depth and limit assay-specific biases, TCR repertoire library preparation and sequencing were carried out by different laboratories using diverse techniques. Broader findings and caveats from the paper: Incomplete sequencing was indicated by rarefaction of sorted-subset datasets, despite the large sequencing depth. Larger estimated clonotype richness was generally found for naive subsets than for memory subsets. Based on pairwise subsampling, the degree of clonotype sharing among donors was expected to be affected by sequencing depth. When a few donors were compared, the shared fraction of clonotypes was 5% to 6.5% for naive CD4, 3% to 4% for naive CD8, roughly 2.3% for memory CD4, and about 0.36% for memory CD8. Only blood was sampled, and tissue TCR repertoires likely differ from those in blood. The small number of donors limited the genetic and exposure-history diversity represented. Clonotypes shared by all four sorted-subset donors showed higher generation probabilities than non-shared clonotypes.

With respect to this clone: Its antigen target is currently unknown. No much larger clone is present one base from it, and per-base qualities are unavailable.

V loses 7 bases, J loses 3 bases, and the germline ends lie 22 bases apart. CDR1 SGHRS and CDR2 YFSETQ were looked up in the germline V gene. The CDR3 contains 17 residues, cysteine and phenylalanine counted. Solely the CDR3 DNA is kept, with 51 bases framed from the first base. Using the deep immunoSEQ assay, multiplex PCR amplified TCR CDR3 regions from genomic DNA. Extracted genomic DNA from each cell subset was distributed evenly across all wells of several immunoSEQ 96-well plates, and each plate was treated as a replicate. For sorted subsets, each replicate PCR was loaded with 200 ng genomic DNA, equivalent to roughly 30,000 T cell genomes. Purified libraries were measured with a Qubit 3.0 fluorometer, size-checked on a Bioanalyzer 2100, and measured again with the KAPA Library Quantification kit. A separate single-read 150-cycle Illumina NextSeq 550 flow cell was used to sequence each immunoSEQ 96-well plate. Regarding the original processing steps: The immunoSEQ output contained only junctional sequences without quality scores, so filtering could not match that applied to full-length reads. To assign V/J genes and CDR3, sequences were annotated using PyIR, a Python wrapper for IgBLAST v1.9, with IMGT germline references. Reads were filtered out if the reads had weak V/J assignments (E-value above 1e-6), no CDR3, stop codons, out-of-frame junctions, or ambiguous translated residues. V3J clonotypes were defined by identical inferred V gene, J gene, and CDR3 amino acid sequence. To compute the percentage overlap between repertoires, the number of shared unique clonotypes was divided by the size of the smaller repertoire. Repertoire richness was assessed with RTK rarefaction, the Chao1 estimator, and Recon v2.1 estimates of unobserved clonotypes. For all TCRbeta clonotypes obtained by the gDNA method from a few donors, generation probabilities were computed with OLGA. TCRdb retrieved this table from immuneACCESS and kept in-frame rearrangements only. Not all clones are present; in checked studies, unresolved V genes account for under half, and no reason is known for the remainder. The D gene and trimming were derived from the DNA, and the V and J assignments and clone size from that table. This sample has some 660,000 clones in its table, and 60% to 75% of those were observed once. Clones ranked in the top ten supply around 2% of the sample.

The donors were healthy, HIV-negative adults who had no recently reported acute infections or vaccinations. All donors were Caucasian adults living in Nashville, Tennessee, USA. CD4+ T cells were enriched through magnetic negative selection, after which naive cells were positively selected on CD45RA and the remaining negative fraction served as the memory subset. Blood was obtained by leukapheresis, after which PBMCs were separated by Ficoll-Histopaque density gradient centrifugation and cryopreserved in liquid nitrogen vapor phase. Analytical flow cytometry was used to check the purity and quantity of each magnetically sorted T cell population. From each sorted fraction, genomic DNA was isolated and quantified by UV absorbance on a Nanodrop 2000c.

The sequencing sample was made of memory CD4+ T cells sorted from blood. The label giving this sample's cell subset or site can be read as: CD45RA-negative fraction. This chain is built from TRBV5-1 and TRBJ2-2; the D assignment is uncertain and may be TRBD1 or TRBD2, with 6 bases supporting each. The TCR was taken from a woman aged 30 to 39 in good health. The CDR3 reads CASRNRVGGEDTGELFF. The DNA reads TGCGCCAGCCGCAACAGGGTTGGCGGGGAGGACACCGGGGAGCTGTTTTTT.